One and the same sample provided the 17 T cell receptor beta chains below, sequenced in a study of blood T cell repertoires in COVID-19. The method was immunoSEQ multiplex PCR; TCRdb's version includes in-frame clones alone and lacks a portion of them. Altogether a few hundred thousand clones are present, approximately 80% being singletons, with the ten largest covering 7.5% to 9%. The sample taken for sequencing was peripheral blood. These receptors all come from a human donor in a cohort sampled during active COVID-19.

The chain joins TRBV15 to TRBJ2-1; TRBD2 agrees at 8 bases. CDR1 and CDR2 (germline): LNHNV, YYDKDF (reference sequence). CDR3 length equals 16 residues. Losses at the gene ends were 1 base for V and 7 bases for J; bases not matched to a gene: 9. The DNA of the CDR3 is TGTGCCACCAGCAGAGCGGGGGGGGCATTCGGGAATGAGCAGTTCTTC. Amino acid sequence: CATSRAGGAFGNEQFF.

The V and J genes are TRBV4-1 and TRBJ2-3; 16 bases agree with TRBD2. Germline lookup yields CDR1 MGHRA and CDR2 YSYEKL. V lost 2 bases, J lost 0 bases, and 2 bases stayed unmatched. This CDR3 spans 18 amino acids. The CDR3 DNA reads TGCGCCAGCAGCCAACCGGGACTAGCGGGGGGGAGCACAGATACGCAGTATTTT. Translating gives CASSQPGLAGGSTDTQYF.

The genes are TRBV5-1 and TRBJ2-3; D possibly corresponds to TRBD1 (5 bases). Trimming removed 0 bases from V and 2 bases from J, with 16 bases in between. CDR1 and CDR2 (germline): SGHRS, YFSETQ. The CDR3 has 17 amino acids. CDR3 sequence: CASSLVTGAGITDTQYF. CDR3 nucleotide sequence: TGCGCCAGCAGCTTGGTTACTGGGGCAGGGATCACAGATACGCAGTATTTT.

This chain joins TRBV28 and TRBJ1-1, with a possible D match to TRBD1 (6 bases). In germline, CDR1 is MDHEN, CDR2 SYDVKM. CDR3 size: 14 residues. Trimming shortened V by 6 bases and J by 0 bases, and 11 bases separated the two germline ends. The CDR3: CASRLRQVNTEAFF. The CDR3 nucleotides are TGTGCCAGCAGGCTCCGACAGGTGAACACTGAAGCTTTCTTT.

Here the CDR3 reads CASSTGLPYEQYF. The CDR3 DNA follows: TGTGCCAGCAGTACGGGACTACCTTACGAGCAGTACTTC. This chain connects TRBV6-5 to TRBJ2-7; the match to TRBD2 covers 7 bases. Germline lookup yields CDR1 MNHEY and CDR2 SVGAGI. The CDR3 totals 13 residues. The trim removed 5 bases at V and 4 bases at J, leaving 5 bases unmatched.

This clone showed up many times. Here the CDR3 DNA reads TGTGCCAGCAGACCCGAATTAGCGGGAGGGGATGAGCAGTTCTTC. Its translation: CASRPELAGGDEQFF. This rearrangement joins TRBV2 to TRBJ2-1, with 11 bases matching TRBD2. The CDR3 length is 15 residues. Germline lookup yields CDR1 SNHLY and CDR2 FYNNEI. Trimming took 6 bases from V and 8 from J; bases not matched to a gene: 9.

The chain carries TRBV7-9 and TRBJ1-5; TRBD1 agrees at 10 bases. V was pared by 3 bases and J by 5 bases, with 7 bases of the junction left unmatched. Germline CDR1 SEHNR, CDR2 FQNEAQ (reference sequence). This CDR3 is built from 16 residues. The CDR3 nucleotides are TGTGCCAGCAGCTTTGGGGACAGGGGTTACGATCAGCCCCAGCATTTT. Translating gives CASSFGDRGYDQPQHF.

The rearrangement links TRBV7-8 to TRBJ2-3; the D gene is possibly TRBD1 (6 bases). The length of the CDR3 is 15 residues. V was trimmed by 1 base and J by 4 bases, leaving 12 bases between them. CDR1 and CDR2 (germline): SGHVS, FQNEAQ. The CDR3, as DNA: TGTGCCAGCAGCTTAGAGATGGCAGGGGCAGATACGCAGTATTTT. Translating gives CASSLEMAGADTQYF.

The chain recombines TRBV12-3 or TRBV12-4 with TRBJ2-1; 9 bases align to TRBD2. CDR3 length equals 13 residues. The V and J ends lost 5 bases and 15 bases, in that order; junction bases with no gene match: 11. The CDR3 loop reads CASSSGGRPDRFF. Here the CDR3 DNA reads TGTGCCAGCAGTAGCGGGGGGCGCCCTGACAGGTTCTTC.

The chain combines TRBV7-6 with TRBJ2-3; 11 bases are shared with TRBD2. V dropped 1 base and J dropped 3; count of bases not matched to a gene: 3. In germline, CDR1 is SGHVS, CDR2 FNYEAQ. The CDR3 runs to 16 residues. CDR3 bases: TGTGCCAGCAGCTTAGTAGCGGGAGGGCTAACAGATACGCAGTATTTT. Translated, it gives CASSLVAGGLTDTQYF.

The chain couples TRBV11-2 to TRBJ2-2; 7 bases map to TRBD2. The CDR3 contains 16 residues. Trimming cost V 1 base and J 6 bases; bases outside gene matches: 8. Per the germline V gene, CDR1 is SGHAT and CDR2 is FQNNGV. The CDR3 DNA follows: TGTGCCAGCAGCTTAGTGAGGACTAGATTCCCCGGGGAGCTGTTTTTT. Protein: CASSLVRTRFPGELFF.

About this clone itself: This sample also contains other DNA sequences that code for the same CDR3. The V gene is TRBV5-1, the J gene TRBJ2-3; D is undetermined. CDR3 length: 13 residues. Germline CDR1 is SGHRS and CDR2 is YFSETQ. V lost 0 bases to trimming and J lost 1 base, with 3 bases between them. CDR3 region: CASSLGGTDTQYF. The CDR3 nucleotides are TGCGCCAGCAGCTTGGGAGGCACAGATACGCAGTATTTT.

The J gene is TRBJ2-1, the V gene TRBV19; D possibly corresponds to TRBD2 (6 bases). V was pared by 2 bases and J by 10 bases, with 21 bases between. The CDR3 runs 16 residues. From germline, CDR1 is LNHDA and CDR2 SQIVND (reference sequence). CDR3 residues: CASSIIGAGRQSEQFF. In nucleotides, the CDR3 is TGTGCCAGTAGTATAATCGGGGCGGGGAGGCAGTCGGAGCAGTTCTTC.

V and J are TRBV7-2 and TRBJ2-5; 7 nucleotides line up with TRBD2. The CDR3 is made up of 18 amino acids. Germline loops: CDR1 SGHTA, CDR2 FQGNSA. V shed 3 bases and J 2 bases; nucleotides not matched to a gene: 15. CDR3 region: CASSFPRASGREQETQYF. The CDR3, as DNA: TGTGCCAGCAGCTTCCCGCGGGCTAGCGGCCGAGAACAAGAGACCCAGTACTTC.

This clone was counted a few times. J is TRBJ1-2 and V is TRBV7-2; 7 bases are shared with TRBD1. This CDR3 contains 16 residues. Germline V gene sequence: CDR1 SGHTA, CDR2 FQGNSA. V lost 5 bases to trimming and J lost 1 base; unmatched junction nucleotides: 10. The CDR3 region is CASSPTGTAINYGYTF. The CDR3 region has the DNA TGTGCCAGCAGCCCAACCGGGACAGCTATTAACTATGGCTACACCTTC. The complete variable domain, with remaining parts taken from reference TRBV7-2 and TRBJ1-2, reads GAGVSQSPSNKVTEKGKDVELRCDPISGHTALYWYRQSLGQGLEFLIYFQGNSAPDKSGLPSDRFSAERTGGSVSTLTIQRTQQEDSAVYLCASSPTGTAINYGYTFGSGTRLTVV.

This chain links TRBV6-2 or TRBV6-3 with TRBJ1-5; the D gene is possibly TRBD1 (5 bases). Trimming shortened V by 2 bases and J by 2 bases, and 10 bases separated the two germline ends. The germline CDR1 and CDR2 sequences are MNHEY and SVGEGT. The CDR3 extends over 15 amino acids. The CDR3 is CASSYPGMGNQPQHF. CDR3 sequence (DNA): TGTGCCAGCAGTTACCCAGGGATGGGCAATCAGCCCCAGCATTTT.

The rearrangement uses TRBV4-2 and TRBJ2-2; possibly TRBD2 for D (7 bases). The CDR3 contains 17 residues. Germline assignment: CDR1 LGHNA and CDR2 YNFKEQ. Trimming took 4 bases from V and 2 from J, leaving 17 bases between them. The CDR3 DNA follows: TGTGCCAGCAGCCGGGGGGGGCTAGCAAGAAACACCGGGGAGCTGTTTTTT. It is translated as CASSRGGLARNTGELFF.